Each of the 26 T cell receptor beta chains below was sequenced from the same sample in a study of tissue T cells after allogeneic stem cell transplantation. Time point defined: mouse harvest day 7 after allogeneic transplant. Mouse grafts combined 10^7 T-cell-depleted bone marrow cells with 10^6 splenic CD5+ T cells. Profiled with immunoSEQ multiplex PCR; TCRdb holds only in-frame clones, not every one. This table holds under 4,500 clones, roughly half found once. Material for sequencing was lymph node tissue. The receptors come from a female BALB/c mouse given C57BL/6 T cells with graft-versus-host disease after an allogeneic hematopoietic cell transplant.

This clone was seen a single time. Genes here carry mouse names. Sequencing ends 1 residue short of the CDR3 end; the germline J gene provides the rest. The J gene is TRBJ2-1, the V gene TRBV15; TRBD2 is a possible D gene (6 bases). With 4 bases removed from V and 4 bases from J, the gap between germline ends came to 8 bases. This CDR3 has 13 residues. Per the germline V gene, CDR1 is SGHND and CDR2 is FRSKSL. CDR3 sequence reads: CASSSGGYAEQFF. The sequenced part of the CDR3 DNA is TGTGCCAGCAGTTCCGGGGGGTATGCTGAGCAGTTC.

The sample holds a few counts of this clone. The listed genes are named as in mouse. With the read ending 1 residue before the CDR3 end, the germline J gene is used to fill in that end. J is TRBJ1-3 and V is TRBV1; D is unresolved. The CDR3 runs to 13 residues. Trimming cost V 0 bases and J 9 bases, with 9 bases left between them. Germline CDR1 is NSQYPW and CDR2 is LRSPGD (reference sequence). The CDR3 loop reads CTCSADVGSTLYF. The CDR3 DNA, read in part, is TGCACCTGCAGTGCAGATGTGGGGAGTACGCTCTAT.

To note about this clone: Gene names follow the mouse nomenclature. The sequence runs out 1 residue before the end of the CDR3; the remainder is reconstructed from the germline J gene. The chain links TRBV26 to TRBJ2-4, with unresolved D. This CDR3 has 14 residues. Germline V lookup: CDR1 KGHPV, CDR2 FQNQEV (reference sequence). V gave up 1 base and J gave up 0 bases, with 5 bases separating them. The CDR3 loop is CASSLYSSQNTLYF. Partial CDR3 DNA: TGTGCCAGCAGTCTGTACTCTAGTCAAAACACCTTGTAC.

Regarding this clone: Gene and germline names: mouse. The CDR3 sequence is CSSSPGSQNTLYF. The CDR3 DNA, read in part, is TGCTCCAGCAGTCCGGGTAGTCAAAACACCTTGTAC. The chain has TRBV23 and TRBJ2-4. The missing CDR3 end, 1 residue past where the read stops, is filled in from the germline J gene. There are 13 residues in the CDR3. The germline V gene encodes CDR1 KGHTA and CDR2 FQNQQP.

This clone was found a few times. Any gene name here is a mouse gene name. The read is 1 residue too short to cover the CDR3 end, so that end is filled in from the germline J gene. The rearrangement joins TRBV26 to TRBJ2-7; 12 bases are shared with TRBD1. V was pared by 6 bases and J by 3 bases, with 3 bases of the junction left unmatched. The CDR3 is made up of 14 amino acids. Germline V gives CDR1 KGHPV, CDR2 FQNQEV (reference sequence). The DNA read from the CDR3 is TGTGCCAGCAGCCGGGACAGGGGGCTCTATGAACAGTAC. Protein: CASSRDRGLYEQY. The complete CDR3 protein is CASSRDRGLYEQYF.

This clone is large within its sample. Gene names are the mouse ones. Read coverage stops 1 residue before the CDR3 terminus; the germline J gene supplies the remainder. V gene TRBV19 combines with J gene TRBJ1-2; D might be TRBD1 (6 bases). Trimming took off 2 bases at V and 0 bases at J, with 8 bases between the two ends. Germline V lookup: CDR1 FNHDT, CDR2 SITEND (reference sequence). The CDR3 is 14 amino acids. The DNA read from the CDR3 is TGTGCCAGCAGTATGGGACATACAAACTCCGACTACACC. It yields the protein CASSMGHTNSDYT. From start to end, the CDR3 is CASSMGHTNSDYTF.

This clone was picked up one time. Germline and genes here are mouse. The sequenced fragment ends 1 residue before the CDR3 boundary, so the rest is inferred from the germline J gene. The rearrangement uses TRBV26 and TRBJ2-3; 8 bases agree with TRBD2. Looked up from germline, CDR1 is KGHPV and CDR2 is FQNQEV (reference sequence). This CDR3 has 16 residues. Unmatched junction bases numbered 4, after V lost 2 bases and J lost 0 bases. The sequenced CDR3 bases are TGTGCCAGCAGTCTGATGGGGGGGGCTAGTGCAGAAACGCTGTAT. Protein: CASSLMGGASAETLY. In full, the CDR3 reads CASSLMGGASAETLYF.

This clone was counted once. Genes and germline come from the mouse. Sequencing ends 1 residue short of the CDR3 end; the germline J gene provides the rest. The same CDR3 can be traced to other DNA sequences in this sample. The J gene is TRBJ2-1, the V gene TRBV13-1, with TRBD2 matching over 9 bases. This CDR3 contains 15 residues. CDR1 NSHNY and CDR2 SYGAGN come from the germline V gene. The V and J ends lost 2 bases and 6 bases, in that order; junction bases with no gene match: 6. The sequenced CDR3 bases are TGTGCCAGCAGTGAAGTCTGGGGGGGAGGTGCTGAGCAGTTC. Translation gives CASSEVWGGGAEQF. The full CDR3 is CASSEVWGGGAEQFF.

This clone has a single count. Gene names and germline refer to mouse. The sequenced fragment ends 1 residue before the CDR3 boundary, so the rest is inferred from the germline J gene. The V and J genes are TRBV26 and TRBJ1-4, with D tentatively TRBD1 (5 bases). V dropped 4 bases and J dropped 4 bases, with 10 bases sitting between them. Germline V gene sequence: CDR1 KGHPV, CDR2 FQNQEV (reference sequence). CDR3 length: 14 amino acids. The sequenced part of the CDR3 DNA is TGTGCCAGCAGTCCCTCGGGGGTCAACGAAAGATTATTT. It is translated as CASSPSGVNERLF. The full CDR3 protein reads CASSPSGVNERLFF.

For this clone: Genes and germline come from the mouse. The CDR3 bases that were read are TGTGCCAGCTCTCCACAGGGGGCGGTAGACACCCAGTAC. It is translated as CASSPQGAVDTQY. The complete CDR3 protein is CASSPQGAVDTQYF. The chain recombines TRBV12-2 with TRBJ2-5, with 9 positions matching TRBD1. The DNA ends 1 residue before the CDR3 does, and the rest of the CDR3 is filled in from the germline J gene. The V gene end was trimmed by 2 bases and the J gene end by 5 bases; junction bases not matched to a gene: 4. The CDR3 contains 14 residues. Germline CDR1 and CDR2: SGHLS and HYDKME.

This clone turned up a few times. The gene names here belong to mouse. The read ends 1 residue early relative to the CDR3; the germline J gene fills the gap. V is TRBV16 and J is TRBJ2-2; D is unclear. This CDR3 comprises 14 residues. CDR1 is SGHSA and CDR2 is FRNQAP in the germline V gene. V lost 0 bases, J lost 2 bases, and 4 bases lay in between. The chain's CDR3 is CASSLDGNTGQLYF. The CDR3 DNA, read in part, is TGTGCAAGCAGCTTAGATGGGAACACCGGGCAGCTCTAC.

Notes on this clone: Gene names and germline match the mouse. The DNA ends 1 residue before the CDR3 does, and the rest of the CDR3 is filled in from the germline J gene. The rearrangement joins TRBV23 to TRBJ2-5; TRBD2 is the table's D call and was not checked against the DNA. This CDR3 region has 15 residues. The germline V gene has CDR1 KGHTA and CDR2 FQNQQP. The covered CDR3 bases are TGCTCCAGCAGTCAATCTGGGGGGAGACAAGACACCCAGTAC. Its translation is CSSSQSGGRQDTQY. From start to end, the CDR3 is CSSSQSGGRQDTQYF.

This clone is deemed large. The gene names here belong to mouse. The read stops 1 residue short of the end of the CDR3; the missing end is completed from the germline J gene. V gene TRBV19 combines with J gene TRBJ1-3; 9 bases align to TRBD1. The trim removed 5 bases at V and 8 bases at J, leaving 2 bases unmatched. Per germline, CDR1 FNHDT and CDR2 SITEND (reference sequence). This CDR3 spans 12 amino acids. The CDR3 DNA, read in part, is TGTGCCAGCAGGGACAGGGGCGATACGCTCTAT. Translating it yields CASRDRGDTLY. The whole CDR3 protein is CASRDRGDTLYF.

Of note for this clone: The genes and germline here are from mouse. The sequenced fragment ends 1 residue before the CDR3 boundary, so the rest is inferred from the germline J gene. The chain uses TRBV13-3 and TRBJ2-1; D not resolved. Trimming cost V 1 base and J 4 bases, with 9 bases left between them. Germline lookup yields CDR1 NNHDY and CDR2 SYVADS. The length of the CDR3 is 14 residues. The part of the CDR3 DNA that was read is TGTGCCAGCAGTGATATAACACCATATGCTGAGCAGTTC. Translated: CASSDITPYAEQF. The full CDR3 protein reads CASSDITPYAEQFF.

For this clone: Gene names follow the mouse nomenclature. The read terminates 1 residue before the CDR3 end, so the remaining end is supplied by the germline J gene. The genes are TRBV14 and TRBJ2-1, with D uncertain. Trimming removed 4 bases at V and 1 base at J, with 9 bases between. This CDR3 contains 14 residues. Looked up from germline, CDR1 is SGHDT and CDR2 is FRDEAV. The covered CDR3 bases are TGTGCCAGCAGTCCCCCCGCAAACTATGCTGAGCAGTTC. This sequence encodes CASSPPANYAEQF. The full CDR3 protein is CASSPPANYAEQFF.

As concerns this clone: The genes are named according to mouse. The DNA ends 1 residue before the CDR3 does, and the rest of the CDR3 is filled in from the germline J gene. The chain is built from TRBV26 and TRBJ2-3; 8 bases map to TRBD1. V gave up 4 bases and J gave up 0 bases; unmatched junction bases: 0. The CDR3 length is 14 residues. Germline CDR1 is KGHPV and CDR2 is FQNQEV (reference sequence). Here the CDR3 reads CASSRDRSAETLYF. The DNA read from the CDR3 is TGTGCCAGCAGTCGGGACAGGAGTGCAGAAACGCTGTAT.

In this sample, this clone turned up a few times. Gene names follow the mouse nomenclature. The read halts 1 residue ahead of the CDR3 end, with the missing end drawn from the germline J gene. This sequence joins TRBV26 and TRBJ2-7; 7 nucleotides line up with TRBD2. V dropped 4 bases and J dropped 0; count of bases not matched to a gene: 6. This CDR3 spans 15 amino acids. Germline lookup yields CDR1 KGHPV and CDR2 FQNQEV (reference sequence). The CDR3 DNA, read in part, is TGTGCCAGCAGTCCCCGGGGGGGAAGCTCCTATGAACAGTAC. It translates to CASSPRGGSSYEQY. The whole CDR3 region reads CASSPRGGSSYEQYF.

This clone turned up a few times. Gene labels here are mouse ones. The CDR3 end is not reached by the read, which stops 1 residue before it; the germline J gene fills it in. V is TRBV26 and J is TRBJ2-1, with 7 bases lining up with TRBD1. The V segment lost 3 bases and the J segment 1 base; nucleotides outside the gene matches: 3. The CDR3 sequence is 15 residues long. Germline loops: CDR1 KGHPV, CDR2 FQNQEV (reference sequence). The CDR3 sequence: CASSLPGQNYAEQFF. Partial CDR3 DNA: TGTGCCAGCAGTCTTCCGGGACAGAACTATGCTGAGCAGTTC.

Comments on this clone: The gene names here belong to mouse. The CDR3 goes on 1 residue after the read ends, and that part is filled in from the germline J gene. This sequence joins TRBV20 and TRBJ2-4; D is uncertain. Trimming left V 3 bases short and J 1 base short, with 8 bases between. Germline V gene sequence: CDR1 GFQATS, CDR2 STVNSAI. CDR3 length: 13 amino acids. CDR3 sequence: CGARGMGQNTLYF. The covered CDR3 bases are TGTGGTGCTAGAGGGATGGGTCAAAACACCTTGTAC. Filled out from reference TRBV20 and TRBJ2-4, the complete variable domain reads GALVYQYPRRTICKSGTSMRMECQAVGFQATSVAWYRQSPQKTFELIALSTVNSAIKYEQNFTQEKFPISHPNLSFSSMTVLNAYLEDRGLYLCGARGMGQNTLYFGAGTRLSVL.

In this sample, this clone turned up a few times. Genes here carry mouse names. The read ends 1 residue shy of where the CDR3 ends; the end is completed using the germline J gene. The rearrangement joins TRBV17 to TRBJ2-2, with D maybe TRBD1 (5 bases). Between the trimmed V and J ends, which lost 6 bases and 6 bases, there was a span of 8 bases. Germline V gene sequence: CDR1 MNHDT, CDR2 YYDKIL. This CDR3 is 12 amino acids long. The sequenced part of the CDR3 DNA is TGTGCTAGCAGGTCAGGGCCCGGGCAGCTCTAC. It translates to CASRSGPGQLY. The whole CDR3 sequence is CASRSGPGQLYF. The full variable domain, completed using reference TRBV17 and TRBJ2-2, is DTTVKQNPRYKLARVGKPVNLICSQTMNHDTMYWYQKKPNQAPKLLLFYYDKILNREADTFEKFQSSRPNNSFCSLYIGSAGLEYSAMYLCASRSGPGQLYFGEGSKLTVL.

With regard to this clone: Any gene name here is a mouse gene name. The read ends 1 residue early relative to the CDR3; the germline J gene fills the gap. The chain employs TRBV15 and TRBJ2-4; 11 bases match TRBD2. CDR3 length: 15 residues. The V segment lost 3 bases and the J segment 2 bases; nucleotides outside the gene matches: 1. Looked up from germline, CDR1 is SGHND and CDR2 is FRSKSL. The CDR3 loop reads CASSLTGGVQNTLYF. The CDR3 bases that were read are TGTGCCAGCAGTTTGACTGGGGGGGTTCAAAACACCTTGTAC.

For this clone: Gene names are the mouse ones. Read coverage stops 1 residue before the CDR3 terminus; the germline J gene supplies the remainder. The chain has TRBV23 and TRBJ2-4; the listed D gene, TRBD2, was not tested against the DNA. Germline CDR1 KGHTA, CDR2 FQNQQP. This CDR3 has 13 amino acids. The CDR3 spells CSSSPTSQNTLYF. Incomplete CDR3 DNA: TGCTCCAGCAGTCCGACTAGTCAAAACACCTTGTAC.

Regarding this clone: Gene names and germline match the mouse. The read terminates 1 residue before the CDR3 end, so the remaining end is supplied by the germline J gene. This chain links TRBV26 with TRBJ2-2; the match to TRBD1 covers 7 bases. This CDR3 comprises 15 residues. Looked up from germline, CDR1 is KGHPV and CDR2 is FQNQEV (reference sequence). V was pared by 4 bases and J by 4 bases, with 6 bases of the junction left unmatched. The CDR3 region is CASSQQGRATGQLYF. The sequenced part of the CDR3 DNA is TGTGCCAGCAGTCAACAGGGGAGGGCCACCGGGCAGCTCTAC.

Comment on this clone: Mouse gene names apply. The sequenced fragment ends 1 residue before the CDR3 boundary, so the rest is inferred from the germline J gene. The rearrangement links TRBV5 to TRBJ2-5, with TRBD2 matching 12 bases. The V gene's germline CDR1 is LGHNA and CDR2 YNLKQL (reference sequence). The CDR3 is made up of 16 amino acids. Unmatched junction bases numbered 7, after V lost 4 bases and J lost 5 bases. CDR3 DNA, as far as it was read: TGTGCCAGCAGCCCTCGACTGGGGGGGCGCGGAGACACCCAGTAC. Its protein is CASSPRLGGRGDTQY. The full-length CDR3 reads as CASSPRLGGRGDTQYF.

In its sample, this clone ranks as large. These gene names are mouse names. The sequence runs out 1 residue before the end of the CDR3; the remainder is reconstructed from the germline J gene. The chain is built from TRBV3 and TRBJ1-2, with no clear D. There are 13 residues in the CDR3. Germline V gene lookup returns CDR1 SNHLY and CDR2 FYNGKV (reference sequence). V shed 6 bases and J shed 0 bases, with 8 bases lying between them. The covered CDR3 bases are TGTGCCAGCAGTTTGACACCAAACTCCGACTACACC. Protein: CASSLTPNSDYT. The CDR3 in its entirety is CASSLTPNSDYTF.

About this clone itself: The gene names here belong to mouse. Read sequence stops 1 residue before the CDR3 end, and the germline J gene provides the missing end. The chain couples TRBV19 to TRBJ2-7; D is unresolved. V lost 1 base to trimming and J lost 0 bases, with 5 bases between them. Per the germline V gene, CDR1 is FNHDT and CDR2 is SITEND (reference sequence). The CDR3 extends over 13 amino acids. Partial CDR3 DNA: TGTGCCAGCAGTATAAGGAGCTCCTATGAACAGTAC. Encoded protein: CASSIRSSYEQY. The entire CDR3 is CASSIRSSYEQYF.